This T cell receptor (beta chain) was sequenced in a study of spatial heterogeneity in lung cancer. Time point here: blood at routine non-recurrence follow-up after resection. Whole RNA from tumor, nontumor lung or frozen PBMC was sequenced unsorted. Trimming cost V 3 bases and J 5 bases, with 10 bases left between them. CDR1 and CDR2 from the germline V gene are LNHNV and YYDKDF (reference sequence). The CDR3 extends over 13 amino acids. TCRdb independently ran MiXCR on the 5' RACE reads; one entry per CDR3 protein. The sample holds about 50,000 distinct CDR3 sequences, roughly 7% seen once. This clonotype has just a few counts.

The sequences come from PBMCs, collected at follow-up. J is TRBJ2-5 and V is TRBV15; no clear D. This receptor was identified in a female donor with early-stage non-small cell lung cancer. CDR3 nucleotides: TGTGCCACCAGCAGCAAGTTCGTCGAGACCCAGTACTTC. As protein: CATSSKFVETQYF.